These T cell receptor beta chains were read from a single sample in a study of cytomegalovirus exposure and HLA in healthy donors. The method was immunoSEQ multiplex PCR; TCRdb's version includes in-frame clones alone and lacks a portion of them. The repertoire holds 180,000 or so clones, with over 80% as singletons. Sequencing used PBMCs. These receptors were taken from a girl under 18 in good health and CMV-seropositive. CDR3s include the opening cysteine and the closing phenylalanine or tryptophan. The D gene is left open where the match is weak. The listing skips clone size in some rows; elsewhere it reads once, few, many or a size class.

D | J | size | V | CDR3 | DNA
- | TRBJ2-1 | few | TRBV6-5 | CASSRSGLFYNEQFF | TGTGCCAGCAGCCGTAGCGGACTCTTTTACAATGAGCAGTTCTTC
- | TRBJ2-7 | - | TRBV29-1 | CSVERAGVNHEQYF | TGCAGCGTTGAAAGGGCAGGGGTCAACCACGAGCAGTACTTC
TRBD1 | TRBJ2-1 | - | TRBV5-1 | CASSLRRYGTGNEQFF | TGCGCCAGCAGCTTGCGCAGGTACGGGACAGGGAATGAGCAGTTCTTC
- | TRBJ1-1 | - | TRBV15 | CATSAPGEEAFF | TGTGCCACCAGCGCTCCGGGGGAGGAAGCTTTCTTT
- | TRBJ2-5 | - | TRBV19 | CASSIGQAVETQYF | TGTGCCAGTAGTATAGGTCAGGCAGTGGAGACCCAGTACTTC
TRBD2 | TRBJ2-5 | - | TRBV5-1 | CASSWLAGEGEQYF | TGCGCCAGCAGCTGGCTAGCGGGAGAAGGAGAGCAGTACTTC
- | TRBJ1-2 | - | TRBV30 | CAWSPLYLYGYTF | TGTGCCTGGAGCCCCCTTTACCTATATGGCTACACCTTC
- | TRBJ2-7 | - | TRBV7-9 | CASSLEGDSYEQYF | TGTGCCAGCAGCTTAGAGGGGGACTCCTACGAGCAGTACTTC
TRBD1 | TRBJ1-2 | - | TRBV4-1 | CASRSTGGYGYTF | TGCGCCAGCAGATCTACAGGGGGCTATGGCTACACCTTC
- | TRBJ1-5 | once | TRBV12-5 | CASGSQVNQPQHF | TGTGCTAGTGGTTCCCAGGTCAATCAGCCCCAGCATTTT
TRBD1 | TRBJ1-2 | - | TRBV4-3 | CASSQDRTGPYYGYTF | TGCGCCAGCAGCCAAGATCGGACAGGGCCATACTATGGCTACACCTTC
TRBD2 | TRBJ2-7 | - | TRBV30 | CAWKPSGSVWSYEQYF | TGTGCCTGGAAACCTAGCGGGAGTGTGTGGTCCTACGAGCAGTACTTC
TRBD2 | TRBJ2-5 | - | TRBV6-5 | CASSYSSGFGETQYF | TGTGCCAGCAGTTACTCTAGCGGGTTTGGAGAGACCCAGTACTTC
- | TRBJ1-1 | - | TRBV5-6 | CASSLEGLRTEAFF | TGTGCCAGCAGCTTGGAGGGACTCCGGACTGAAGCTTTCTTT
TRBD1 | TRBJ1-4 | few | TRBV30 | CAWSRGDEKLFF | TGTGCCTGGAGCAGGGGGGATGAAAAACTGTTTTTT
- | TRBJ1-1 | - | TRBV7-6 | CASSLGTGTEAFF | TGTGCCAGCAGCTTAGGCACCGGGACTGAAGCTTTCTTT
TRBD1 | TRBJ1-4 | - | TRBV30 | CAWSVIQGGNEKLFF | TGTGCCTGGAGTGTAATACAGGGGGGTAATGAAAAACTGTTTTTT
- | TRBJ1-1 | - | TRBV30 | CAWLTGKMNTEAFF | TGTGCCTGGCTGACAGGAAAGATGAACACTGAAGCTTTCTTT
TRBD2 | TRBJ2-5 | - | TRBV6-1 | CASRTRDSGPPTQYF | TGTGCCAGCCGGACACGTGATAGCGGGCCCCCGACCCAGTACTTC
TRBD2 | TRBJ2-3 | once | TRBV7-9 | CASSHAGGGITDTQYF | TGTGCCAGCAGCCATGCGGGGGGAGGGATCACAGATACGCAGTATTTT
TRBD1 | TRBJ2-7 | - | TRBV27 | CASSLAGTGLGWGIYEQYF | TGTGCCAGCAGTTTAGCCGGGACAGGTTTGGGATGGGGCATATACGAGCAGTACTTC
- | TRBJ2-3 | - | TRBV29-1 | CSVDRGTDTQYF | TGCAGCGTTGATCGAGGCACAGATACGCAGTATTTT
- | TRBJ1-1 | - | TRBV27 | CASSLGREGTEAFF | TGTGCCAGCAGTTTGGGCAGGGAGGGCACTGAAGCTTTCTTT
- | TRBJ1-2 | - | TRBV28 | CATTVGHSHGYTF | TGTGCCACCACGGTAGGACATTCGCATGGCTACACCTTC
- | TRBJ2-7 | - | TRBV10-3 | CAISDRAIEQYF | TGTGCCATCAGTGACCGCGCTATCGAGCAGTACTTC
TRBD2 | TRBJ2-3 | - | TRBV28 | CASSSSGTSERDTQYF | TGTGCCAGCAGTTCCTCCGGGACTAGCGAGAGGGATACGCAGTATTTT
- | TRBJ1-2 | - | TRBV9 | CASSVGQGSDYGYTF | TGTGCCAGCAGCGTAGGCCAGGGATCCGACTATGGCTACACCTTC